This T cell receptor (beta chain) was sequenced for a study of blood T cell repertoires in COVID-19. Study-wide context: Sites across the United States, Italy and Spain contributed samples from acute and convalescent COVID-19. Sources were T cells, B-cell-depleted T cells, or PBMCs; the material itself was cDNA or gDNA.

Source study methods: Scientists estimated how many nucleated cells there were by amplifying reference gene primers. Clones were read by immunoSEQ multiplex PCR, and TCRdb kept only the in-frame ones, dropping some. The D gene and trimming were derived from the DNA, and the V and J assignments and clone size from that table. The data show over 85,000 clones, 85% seen once. The trim removed 4 bases at V and 1 base at J, leaving 8 bases unmatched. This CDR3 has 18 amino acids. In germline, CDR1 is SEHNR, CDR2 FQNEAQ (reference sequence). This chain joins TRBV7-9 and TRBJ2-5; 14 bases are a match to TRBD2. The sample consisted of peripheral blood. This sequence originates from an elderly man with acute or convalescent COVID-19. The CDR3 loop reads CASSSPGLAGELQETQYF. CDR3 DNA: TGTGCCAGCAGCTCTCCGGGACTAGCGGGAGAACTCCAAGAGACCCAGTACTTC.